Listed below are T cell receptor beta chains from one sample, sequenced in a study of T cells in localized non-small cell lung cancer. The repertoire was sequenced with immunoSEQ multiplex PCR; TCRdb's copy has only in-frame clones and lacks some. Of 30,000 to 40,000 clones in the sample, approximately 80% were seen once. Sample: peripheral blood, taken before any cancer treatment. The receptors were sampled from a male donor aged 60 or older with stage II squamous cell lung carcinoma. The CDR3 runs from the conserved cysteine through the conserved F or W. The D gene is left open where the match is weak. Not every row has a clone size; where given, it reads once, few, many or a size class.

CDR3 protein	CDR3 DNA	J gene	V gene	CDR3 length	clone size	D gene
CASSEARTGGGSTEAFF	TGTGCCAGCAGTGAAGCTCGGACAGGGGGGGGGAGCACTGAAGCTTTCTTT	TRBJ1-1	TRBV2	17	.	TRBD1
CASSTSGNTGELFF	TGCGCCAGCAGCACCAGCGGGAACACCGGGGAGCTGTTTTTT	TRBJ2-2	TRBV5-1	14	.	.
CASTQDGNQPQHF	TGTGCCAGCACCCAGGACGGCAATCAGCCCCAGCATTTT	TRBJ1-5	TRBV2	13	.	.
CASSIVGDYEQYF	TGTGCCAGTAGTATAGTGGGGGACTACGAGCAGTACTTC	TRBJ2-7	TRBV19	13	.	.
CASRGPWSSETQYF	TGTGCCAGCAGAGGGCCCTGGTCTTCCGAGACCCAGTACTTC	TRBJ2-5	TRBV6-6	14	.	.
CASAQGLQETQYF	TGTGCCAGCGCCCAGGGCCTGCAAGAGACCCAGTACTTC	TRBJ2-5	TRBV2	13	.	.
CSANAGPEQYF	TGCAGTGCGAATGCGGGGCCCGAGCAGTACTTC	TRBJ2-7	TRBV20-1	11	.	.
CASSESGANVLTF	TGCGCCAGCAGTGAGTCCGGGGCCAACGTCCTGACTTTC	TRBJ2-6	TRBV10-2	13	.	.
CASSPLAGTNTGELFF	TGTGCCAGCAGCCCTCTAGCGGGGACGAACACCGGGGAGCTGTTTTTT	TRBJ2-2	TRBV5-6	16	.	TRBD2
CASSQEQGRLYEQYF	TGCGCCAGCAGCCAAGAACAGGGACGGCTCTACGAGCAGTACTTC	TRBJ2-7	TRBV4-1	15	.	.
CASSSQGIYGYTF	TGTGCCAGCAGTTCACAGGGCATCTATGGCTACACCTTC	TRBJ1-2	TRBV27	13	many	.
CASSINGGSADTQYF	TGTGCCAGTAGTATCAATGGGGGCTCGGCAGATACGCAGTATTTT	TRBJ2-3	TRBV19	15	.	.
CASSLYADEQFF	TGTGCCAGCAGCTTATATGCGGATGAGCAGTTCTTC	TRBJ2-1	TRBV7-9	12	.	.
CASSFRQGRTEAFF	TGTGCCAGCAGTTTCCGACAGGGTAGAACTGAAGCTTTCTTT	TRBJ1-1	TRBV6-5	14	.	TRBD1
CASSPRDGAYNEQFF	TGTGCCAGCAGTCCCCGGGACGGGGCCTACAATGAGCAGTTCTTC	TRBJ2-1	TRBV27	15	.	.
CASSEWGTSGRGGETQYF	TGTGCCAGCAGTGAATGGGGGACTAGCGGGAGAGGTGGAGAGACCCAGTACTTC	TRBJ2-5	TRBV25-1	18	.	TRBD2
CASSERQRRAGGPWHEQFF	TGCGCCAGCAGTGAGAGGCAGAGAAGAGCGGGAGGGCCATGGCATGAGCAGTTCTTC	TRBJ2-1	TRBV10-1	19	.	TRBD2
CASSYSGTGKEQYF	TGTGCCAGCAGTTACTCCGGGACAGGGAAAGAGCAGTACTTC	TRBJ2-7	TRBV6-6	14	.	TRBD1
CASSLPGSSSYEQYF	TGTGCCAGCAGCTTACCGGGAAGTAGCTCCTACGAGCAGTACTTC	TRBJ2-7	TRBV5-4	15	.	.
CASSEAGRVLGGLTGELFF	TGTGCCAGCAGTGAAGCAGGGAGAGTTTTAGGGGGCCTCACCGGGGAGCTGTTTTTT	TRBJ2-2	TRBV2	19	.	TRBD1
CASSYSRQSYEQYF	TGTGCCAGCAGTTACTCGAGACAGTCCTACGAGCAGTACTTC	TRBJ2-7	TRBV6-6	14	.	.
CASSFKPGQGYHEQYF	TGTGCCAGCAGCTTCAAACCGGGACAGGGGTACCACGAGCAGTACTTC	TRBJ2-7	TRBV7-9	16	.	TRBD1
CAWIGAQFGGYGYTF	TGTGCCTGGATAGGAGCGCAATTCGGGGGCTATGGCTACACCTTC	TRBJ1-2	TRBV30	15	.	.
CASSLRETGVFPSHTF	TGTGCCAGCAGCTTAAGGGAGACAGGGGTGTTTCCGTCGCACACCTTC	TRBJ1-2	TRBV7-9	16	.	TRBD1
CASSPNPYGYTF	TGTGCCAGCAGTCCGAACCCCTATGGCTACACCTTC	TRBJ1-2	TRBV28	12	.	.
CASGLVQGGQFFEAFF	TGTGCTAGTGGTTTGGTCCAGGGAGGACAGTTTTTTGAAGCTTTCTTT	TRBJ1-1	TRBV12-5	16	.	.
CAWSAGQGEYEKLFF	TGTGCCTGGAGTGCGGGACAGGGCGAGTATGAAAAACTGTTTTTT	TRBJ1-4	TRBV30	15	.	TRBD1
CASSLERDQPQHF	TGTGCCAGCTCCCTTGAGAGGGATCAGCCCCAGCATTTT	TRBJ1-5	TRBV18	13	.	.
CASSIYRGGEQYF	TGTGCCAGTAGTATTTACAGGGGAGGCGAGCAGTACTTC	TRBJ2-7	TRBV19	13	.	.
CASSVVVTGELFF	TGTGCCAGCAGCGTAGTCGTCACCGGGGAGCTGTTTTTT	TRBJ2-2	TRBV9	13	.	.
CAWSVATNTEAFF	TGTGCCTGGAGTGTCGCGACGAACACTGAAGCTTTCTTT	TRBJ1-1	TRBV30	13	.	.
CASPRRGKNTGELFF	TGTGCCAGCCCCCGAAGGGGGAAGAACACCGGGGAGCTGTTTTTT	TRBJ2-2	TRBV7-9	15	.	.
CASSSRETDASTDTQYF	TGTGCCAGCAGCTCCCGGGAGACGGACGCTAGCACAGATACGCAGTATTTT	TRBJ2-3	TRBV11-2	17	.	.
CASSYKAGGLTDTQYF	TGTGCCAGCAGTTATAAAGCGGGGGGGCTCACAGATACGCAGTATTTT	TRBJ2-3	TRBV2	16	.	TRBD2
CASSFAGGNTEAFF	TGTGCCAGCAGTTTCGCTGGGGGAAACACTGAAGCTTTCTTT	TRBJ1-1	TRBV27	14	once	.
CASSLSGLHLRQPQHF	TGTGCCAGCAGTTTATCGGGCTTACACCTCCGTCAGCCCCAGCATTTT	TRBJ1-5	TRBV27	16	.	.
CASSLADFYGYTF	TGTGCCAGCAGCTTGGCGGACTTCTATGGCTACACCTTC	TRBJ1-2	TRBV5-6	13	.	.
CAWSRAYRANGYTF	TGTGCCTGGAGTAGGGCGTACAGGGCGAATGGCTACACCTTC	TRBJ1-2	TRBV30	14	.	.
CSVYKTGGRGVDTEAFF	TGCAGCGTTTACAAGACAGGGGGCCGAGGAGTCGACACTGAAGCTTTCTTT	TRBJ1-1	TRBV29-1	17	few	TRBD1
CASLQQGINEQFF	TGTGCCAGCCTACAGCAGGGAATCAATGAGCAGTTCTTC	TRBJ2-1	TRBV27	13	.	.